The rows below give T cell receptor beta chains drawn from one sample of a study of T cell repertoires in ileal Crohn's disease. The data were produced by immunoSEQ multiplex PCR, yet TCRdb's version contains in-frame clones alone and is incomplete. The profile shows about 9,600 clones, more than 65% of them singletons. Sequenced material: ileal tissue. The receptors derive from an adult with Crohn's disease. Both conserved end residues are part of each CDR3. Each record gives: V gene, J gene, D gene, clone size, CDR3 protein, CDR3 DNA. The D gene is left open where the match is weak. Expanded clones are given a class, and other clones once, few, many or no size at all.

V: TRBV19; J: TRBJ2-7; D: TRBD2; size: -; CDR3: CASSNGGAYEQYF; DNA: TGTGCCAGTAGTAACGGGGGGGCCTACGAGCAGTACTTC
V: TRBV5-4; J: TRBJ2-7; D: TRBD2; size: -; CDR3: CASSRGTSGDPYEQYF; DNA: TGTGCCAGCAGCCGCGGGACTAGCGGGGACCCCTACGAGCAGTACTTC
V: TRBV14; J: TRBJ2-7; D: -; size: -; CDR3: CASSQDPAGKGEQYF; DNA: TGTGCCAGCAGCCAAGATCCCGCAGGGAAGGGGGAGCAGTACTTC
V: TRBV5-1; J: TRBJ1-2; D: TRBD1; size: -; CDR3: CASSLAGDRGNYGYTF; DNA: TGCGCCAGCAGCTTGGCCGGGGACAGGGGAAACTATGGCTACACCTTC
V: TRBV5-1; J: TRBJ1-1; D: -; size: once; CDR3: CASSLTGTKGAFF; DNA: TGCGCCAGCAGCTTAACGGGGACAAAGGGAGCTTTCTTT
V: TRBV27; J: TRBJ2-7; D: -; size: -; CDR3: CASRSTGTYEQYF; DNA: TGTGCCAGCAGATCCACGGGAACCTACGAGCAGTACTTC
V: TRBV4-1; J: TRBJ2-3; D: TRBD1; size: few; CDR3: CASSRQGGADTQYF; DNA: TGCGCCAGCAGCAGACAGGGGGGAGCAGATACGCAGTATTTT
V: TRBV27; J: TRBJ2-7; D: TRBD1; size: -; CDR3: CASSRGQGVSYEQYF; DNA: TGTGCCAGCAGCCGCGGACAGGGGGTGTCCTACGAGCAGTACTTC
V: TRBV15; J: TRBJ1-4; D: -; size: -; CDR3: CATSTGLQTNEKLFF; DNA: TGTGCCACCAGTACGGGTTTGCAAACTAATGAAAAACTGTTTTTT
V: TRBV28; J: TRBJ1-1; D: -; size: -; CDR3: CASIRVDRTEAFF; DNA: TGTGCCAGCATTCGGGTAGACAGGACTGAAGCTTTCTTT
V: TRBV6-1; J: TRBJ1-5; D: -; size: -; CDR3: CASSEAGGGNQPQHF; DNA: TGTGCCAGCAGTGAAGCAGGGGGGGGGAATCAGCCCCAGCATTTT
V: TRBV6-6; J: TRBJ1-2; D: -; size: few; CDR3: CASSSSLVGGYTF; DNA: TGTGCCAGCAGTTCGAGCCTCGTTGGTGGCTACACCTTC
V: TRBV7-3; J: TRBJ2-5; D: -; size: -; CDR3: CASSRDRQETQYF; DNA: TGTGCCAGCAGCCGTGACAGACAAGAGACCCAGTACTTC
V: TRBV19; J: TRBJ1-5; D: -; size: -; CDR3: CASSPRQFSNQPQHF; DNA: TGTGCCAGTAGTCCGCGACAGTTTAGCAATCAGCCCCAGCATTTT
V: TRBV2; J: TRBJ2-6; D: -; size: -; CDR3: CASRDTISGANVLTF; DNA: TGTGCCAGCCGGGACACCATCTCTGGGGCCAACGTCCTGACTTTC
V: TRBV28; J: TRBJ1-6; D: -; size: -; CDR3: CASSQTQGWNSPLHF; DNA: TGTGCCAGCAGCCAAACGCAGGGGTGGAATTCACCCCTCCACTTT
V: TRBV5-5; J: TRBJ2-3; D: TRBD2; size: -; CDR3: CASSLVAGGSTDTQYF; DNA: TGTGCCAGCAGCTTGGTCGCGGGGGGAAGCACAGATACGCAGTATTTT
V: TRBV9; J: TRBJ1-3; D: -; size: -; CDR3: CASSASGGNTIYF; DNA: TGTGCCAGCAGCGCCTCAGGGGGAAACACCATATATTTT
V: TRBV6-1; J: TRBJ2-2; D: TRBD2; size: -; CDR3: CASRGLAATGELFF; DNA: TGTGCCAGCAGGGGACTAGCTGCCACCGGGGAGCTGTTTTTT
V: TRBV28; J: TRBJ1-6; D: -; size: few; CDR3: CASSLSAGLHNSPLHF; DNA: TGTGCCAGCAGTTTATCGGCAGGCCTTCATAATTCACCCCTCCACTTT
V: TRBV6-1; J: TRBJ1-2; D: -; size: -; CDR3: CASSERAGGPYGYTF; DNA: TGTGCCAGCAGTGAGCGGGCGGGGGGACCTTATGGCTACACCTTC
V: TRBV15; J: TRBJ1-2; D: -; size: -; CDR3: CATSRVSGSGYTF; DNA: TGTGCCACCAGCAGAGTTTCAGGGTCTGGCTACACCTTC
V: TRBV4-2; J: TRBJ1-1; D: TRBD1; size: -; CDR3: CASSQARTGGTEAFF; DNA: TGTGCCAGCAGCCAAGCCCGGACAGGGGGCACTGAAGCTTTCTTT
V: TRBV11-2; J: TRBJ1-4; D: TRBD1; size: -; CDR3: CASSTRGRENEKLFF; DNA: TGTGCCAGCAGCACCAGGGGGCGGGAGAATGAAAAACTGTTTTTT
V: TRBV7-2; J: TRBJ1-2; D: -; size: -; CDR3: CASSAGVVGNYGYTF; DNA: TGTGCCAGCAGCGCGGGGGTTGTGGGTAACTATGGCTACACCTTC
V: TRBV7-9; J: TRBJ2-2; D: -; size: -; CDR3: CASRSGPGELFF; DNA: TGTGCCAGCAGGAGCGGGCCCGGGGAGCTGTTTTTT
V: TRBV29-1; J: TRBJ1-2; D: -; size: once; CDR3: CSVDVGHPYYGYTF; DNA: TGCAGCGTTGACGTGGGCCACCCCTACTATGGCTACACCTTC
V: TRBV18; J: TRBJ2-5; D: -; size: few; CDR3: CASSPPGGSGTQYF; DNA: TGTGCCAGCTCACCACCGGGAGGATCGGGGACCCAGTACTTC
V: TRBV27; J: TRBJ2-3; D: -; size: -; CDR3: CASNPLAGPLGTDTQYF; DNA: TGTGCCAGCAACCCTTTGGCGGGCCCCCTAGGAACAGATACGCAGTATTTT
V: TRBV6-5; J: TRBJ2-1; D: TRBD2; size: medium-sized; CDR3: CASSSGEGSYNEQFF; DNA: TGTGCCAGCAGTTCCGGGGAGGGGTCCTACAATGAGCAGTTCTTC
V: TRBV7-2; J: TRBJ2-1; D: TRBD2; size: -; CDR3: CASSLVASGAFNEQFF; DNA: TGTGCCAGCAGCTTAGTGGCTAGCGGGGCCTTCAATGAGCAGTTCTTC